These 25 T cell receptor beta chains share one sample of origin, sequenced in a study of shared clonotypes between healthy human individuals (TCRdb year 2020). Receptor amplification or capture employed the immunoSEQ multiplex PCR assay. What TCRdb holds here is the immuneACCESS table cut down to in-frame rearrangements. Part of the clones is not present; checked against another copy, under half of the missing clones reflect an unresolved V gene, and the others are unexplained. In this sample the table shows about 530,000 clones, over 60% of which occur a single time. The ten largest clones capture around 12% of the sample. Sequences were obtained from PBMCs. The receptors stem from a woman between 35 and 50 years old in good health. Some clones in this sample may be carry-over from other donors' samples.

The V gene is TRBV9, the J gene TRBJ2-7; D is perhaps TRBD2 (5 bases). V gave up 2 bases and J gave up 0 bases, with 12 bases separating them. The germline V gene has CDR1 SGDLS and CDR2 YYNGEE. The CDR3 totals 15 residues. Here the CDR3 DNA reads TGTGCCAGCAGCGTCCAAGCGGAAAGCTCCTACGAGCAGTACTTC. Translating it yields CASSVQAESSYEQYF.

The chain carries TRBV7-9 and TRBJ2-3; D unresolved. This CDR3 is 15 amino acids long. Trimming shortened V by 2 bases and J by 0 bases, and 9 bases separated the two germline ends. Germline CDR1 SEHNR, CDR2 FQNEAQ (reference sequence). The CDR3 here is CASSLRWSSTDTQYF. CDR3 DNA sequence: TGTGCCAGCAGCTTAAGGTGGTCTAGCACAGATACGCAGTATTTT.

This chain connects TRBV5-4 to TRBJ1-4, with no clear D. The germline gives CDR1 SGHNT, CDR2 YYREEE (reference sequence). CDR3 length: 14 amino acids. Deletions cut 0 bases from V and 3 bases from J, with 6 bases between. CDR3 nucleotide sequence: TGTGCCAGCAGCTTGGCCAGCTCTAATGAAAAACTGTTTTTT. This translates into CASSLASSNEKLFF.

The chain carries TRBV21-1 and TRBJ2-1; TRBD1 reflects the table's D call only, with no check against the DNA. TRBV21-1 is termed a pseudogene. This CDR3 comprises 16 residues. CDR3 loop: CASSPRRTGSYNEQFF. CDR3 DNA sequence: TGTGCCAGCAGCCCCCGGAGGACAGGCTCCTACAATGAGCAGTTCTTC.

The CDR3 here is CATRQGPNYGYTF. CDR3 bases: TGTGCCACCCGACAGGGCCCTAACTATGGCTACACCTTC. The chain has TRBV2 and TRBJ1-2, with 7 nucleotides matching TRBD1. Germline V lookup: CDR1 SNHLY, CDR2 FYNNEI. The CDR3 length is 13 residues. V was pared by 10 bases and J by 0 bases, with 5 bases of the junction left unmatched.

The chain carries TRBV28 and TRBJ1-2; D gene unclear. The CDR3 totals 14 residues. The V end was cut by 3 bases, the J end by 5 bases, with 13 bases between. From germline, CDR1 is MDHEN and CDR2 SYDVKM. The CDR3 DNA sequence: TGTGCCAGCAGTTTGGGCAGCTTCTGGTATGGCTACACCTTC. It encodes CASSLGSFWYGYTF.

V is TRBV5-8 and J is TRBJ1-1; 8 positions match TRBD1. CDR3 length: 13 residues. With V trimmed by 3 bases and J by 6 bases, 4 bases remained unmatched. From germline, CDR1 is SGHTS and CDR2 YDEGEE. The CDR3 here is CASSYPRGPEAFF. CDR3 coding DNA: TGTGCCAGCAGCTACCCCAGGGGGCCTGAAGCTTTCTTT. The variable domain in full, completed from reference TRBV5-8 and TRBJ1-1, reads EAGVTQSPTHLIKTRGQQATLRCSPISGHTSVYWYQQALGLGLQFLLWYDEGEERNRGNFPPRFSGRQFPNYSSELNVNALELEDSALYLCASSYPRGPEAFFGQGTRLTVV.

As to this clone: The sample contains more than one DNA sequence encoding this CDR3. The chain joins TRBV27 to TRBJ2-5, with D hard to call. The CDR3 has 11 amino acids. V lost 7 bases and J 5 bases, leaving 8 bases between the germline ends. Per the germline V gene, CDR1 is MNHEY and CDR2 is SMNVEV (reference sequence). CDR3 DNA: TGTGCCAGCACCCTTGGGGAGACCCAGTACTTC. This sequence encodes CASTLGETQYF.

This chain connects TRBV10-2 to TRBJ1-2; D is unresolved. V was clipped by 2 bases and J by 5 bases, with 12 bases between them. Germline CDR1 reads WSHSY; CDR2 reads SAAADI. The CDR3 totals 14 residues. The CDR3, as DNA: TGCGCCAGCAGTGAGATGACCGGAAAGTATGGCTACACCTTC. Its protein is CASSEMTGKYGYTF.

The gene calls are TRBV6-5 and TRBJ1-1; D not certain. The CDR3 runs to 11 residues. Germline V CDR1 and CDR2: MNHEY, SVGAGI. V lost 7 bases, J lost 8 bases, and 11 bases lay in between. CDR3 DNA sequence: TGTGCCAGCATCGCGGTGCACGAAGCTTTCTTT. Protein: CASIAVHEAFF.

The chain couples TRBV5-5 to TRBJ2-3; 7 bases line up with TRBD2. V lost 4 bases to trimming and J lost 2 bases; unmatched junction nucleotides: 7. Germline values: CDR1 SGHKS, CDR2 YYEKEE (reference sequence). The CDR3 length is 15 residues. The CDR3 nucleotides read TGTGCCAGCAGCCGACTAGCCGTGAACACAGATACGCAGTATTTT. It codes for CASSRLAVNTDTQYF.

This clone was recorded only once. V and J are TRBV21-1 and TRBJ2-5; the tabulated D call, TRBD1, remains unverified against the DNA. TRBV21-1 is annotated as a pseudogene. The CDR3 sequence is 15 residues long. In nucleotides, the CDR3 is TGTGCCAGCCGATCGACAGGGGGTTTTGTGGAGACCCAGTACTTC. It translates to CASRSTGGFVETQYF.

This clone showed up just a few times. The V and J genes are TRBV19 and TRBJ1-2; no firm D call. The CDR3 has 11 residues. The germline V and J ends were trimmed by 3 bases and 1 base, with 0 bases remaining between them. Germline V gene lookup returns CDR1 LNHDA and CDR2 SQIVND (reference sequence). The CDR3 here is CASSINYGYTF. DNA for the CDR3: TGTGCCAGTAGTATTAACTATGGCTACACCTTC.

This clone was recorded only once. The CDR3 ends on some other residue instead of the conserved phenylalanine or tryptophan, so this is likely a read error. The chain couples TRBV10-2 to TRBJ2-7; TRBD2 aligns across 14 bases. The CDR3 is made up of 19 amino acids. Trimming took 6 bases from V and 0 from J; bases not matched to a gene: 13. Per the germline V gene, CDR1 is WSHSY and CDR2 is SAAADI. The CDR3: CASRPGVGLAGVHSYEQYL. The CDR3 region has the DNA TGCGCCAGCAGGCCCGGGGTGGGACTAGCGGGAGTCCACTCCTACGAGCAGTACTTA.

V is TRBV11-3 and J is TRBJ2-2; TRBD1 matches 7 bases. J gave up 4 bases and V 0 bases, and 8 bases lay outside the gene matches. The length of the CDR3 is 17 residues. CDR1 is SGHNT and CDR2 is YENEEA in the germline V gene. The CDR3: CASSLDWGTVGTGELFF. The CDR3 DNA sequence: TGTGCCAGCAGCTTAGATTGGGGGACAGTCGGCACCGGGGAGCTGTTTTTT.

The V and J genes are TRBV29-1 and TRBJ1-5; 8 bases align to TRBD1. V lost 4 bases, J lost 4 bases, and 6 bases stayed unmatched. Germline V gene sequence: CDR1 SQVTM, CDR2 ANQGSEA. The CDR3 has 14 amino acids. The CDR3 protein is CSVVLQGANQPQHF. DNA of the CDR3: TGCAGCGTTGTTTTGCAGGGGGCTAATCAGCCCCAGCATTTT.

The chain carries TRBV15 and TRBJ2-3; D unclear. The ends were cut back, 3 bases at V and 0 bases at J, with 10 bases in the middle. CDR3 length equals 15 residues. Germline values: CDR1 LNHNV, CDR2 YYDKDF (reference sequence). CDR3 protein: CATSSGSTSTDTQYF. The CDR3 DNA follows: TGTGCCACCAGCAGCGGCTCGACGAGCACAGATACGCAGTATTTT.

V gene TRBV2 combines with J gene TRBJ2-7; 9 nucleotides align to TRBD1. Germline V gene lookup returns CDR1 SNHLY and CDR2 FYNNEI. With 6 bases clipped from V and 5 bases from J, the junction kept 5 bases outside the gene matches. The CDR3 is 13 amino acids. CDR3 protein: CASRRGQGNEQYF. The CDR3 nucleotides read TGTGCCAGCAGGAGGGGACAGGGTAACGAGCAGTACTTC.

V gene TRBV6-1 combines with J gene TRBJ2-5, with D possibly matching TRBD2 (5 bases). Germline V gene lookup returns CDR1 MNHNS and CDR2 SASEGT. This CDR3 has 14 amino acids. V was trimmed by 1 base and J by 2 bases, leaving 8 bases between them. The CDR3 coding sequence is TGTGCCAGCAGTGAAGGCGGGCGGCAAGAGACCCAGTACTTC. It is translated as CASSEGGRQETQYF.

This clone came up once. The CDR3 coding sequence is TGCGCCAGCAGCCAAGAATTGGTAGCGGAAGCCTACGAGCAGTACTTC. The encoded protein is CASSQELVAEAYEQYF. The V gene is TRBV4-1, the J gene TRBJ2-7; TRBD2 might be the D (6 bases). Germline assignment: CDR1 MGHRA and CDR2 YSYEKL. The CDR3 contains 16 residues. V was shortened by 0 bases and J by 2 bases, with 14 bases between the two germline ends.

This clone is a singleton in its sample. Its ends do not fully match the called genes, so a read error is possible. The CDR3 DNA reads TGTGCCAGCAGCTTACGGATGAACACTAAAGCTTTCTTT. The encoded protein is CASSLRMNTKAFF. The gene calls are TRBV7-9 and TRBJ1-1; D gene uncertain. The CDR3 runs to 13 residues. Germline CDR1 SEHNR, CDR2 FQNEAQ (reference sequence).

The CDR3, as DNA: TGTGCCAGTAGCTTCAATGCAGGGGCCAAAAACATTCAGTACTTC. It encodes CASSFNAGAKNIQYF. The chain employs TRBV19 and TRBJ2-4; TRBD1 is a possible D gene (5 bases). The germline V and J ends were trimmed by 6 bases and 1 base, with 13 bases remaining between them. The CDR3 consists of 15 residues. Germline V gene lookup returns CDR1 LNHDA and CDR2 SQIVND (reference sequence).

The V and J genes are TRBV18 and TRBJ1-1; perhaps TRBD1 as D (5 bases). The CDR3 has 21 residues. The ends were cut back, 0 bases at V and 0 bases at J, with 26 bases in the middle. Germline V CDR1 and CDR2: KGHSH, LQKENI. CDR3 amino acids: CASSPPTDYGGLDGMNTEAFF. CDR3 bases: TGTGCCAGCTCACCACCGACGGACTATGGGGGTTTGGACGGAATGAACACTGAAGCTTTCTTT.

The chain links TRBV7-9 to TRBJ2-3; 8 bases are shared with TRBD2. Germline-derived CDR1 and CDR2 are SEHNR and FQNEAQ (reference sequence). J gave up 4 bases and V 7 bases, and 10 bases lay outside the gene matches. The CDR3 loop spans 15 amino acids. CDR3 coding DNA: TGTGCCAGCAACCTCGGGAGGGCCCCCGCAGATACGCAGTATTTT. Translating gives CASNLGRAPADTQYF.

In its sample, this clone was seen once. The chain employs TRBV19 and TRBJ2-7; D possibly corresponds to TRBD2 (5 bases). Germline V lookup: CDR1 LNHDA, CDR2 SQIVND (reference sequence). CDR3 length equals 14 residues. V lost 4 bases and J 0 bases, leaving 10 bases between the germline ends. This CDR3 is CASSRQDSSYEQYF. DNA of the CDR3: TGTGCCAGTAGTAGGCAGGACTCCTCCTACGAGCAGTACTTC.